This TCR beta chain was obtained from a study of Tregs in tolerant kidney transplant recipients (dated by TCRdb to between 2018 and 2021). Turning to the overall study: Related donors were used in the transplants with nonmyeloablative bone marrow transplantation, and mixed chimerism was transient in the human trials. The study applied TCRbeta sequencing to find donor-specific regulatory T cells before combined kidney and bone marrow transplantation and then followed those same cells after transplant.

According to the study, the label for this sample's time point signals: blood sample drawn before combined kidney and bone marrow transplant. Thawed PBMCs were FACS-sorted into unstimulated Tregs (CD4+CD25+CD127-), CD4+ non-Tregs (CD4+CD25-), CD4 cells and CD8 cells. A few combined kidney and bone marrow transplant recipients from the ITN036ST trial were included as patients, and samples were available only from these trial subjects. Healthy control blood was processed by Ficoll density gradient to PBMCs and cryopreserved; patient PBMCs were collected before and after transplant. Taken from the germline V gene, the CDR1 and CDR2 loops are SGHRS and YFSETQ. From cysteine to phenylalanine, the CDR3 is 19 amino acids long. Left in the record is the CDR3 DNA by itself, 57 bases read in frame from the first base. V lost 4 bases and J lost 4 bases, and the count of bases not matched to a germline gene is 14.

For TCRbeta CDR3 sequencing, genomic DNA from the sorted cells was extracted using the QIAGEN DNeasy Blood and Tissue Kit. High-throughput TCRbeta CDR3 sequencing, including PCR amplification with bias correction and internal controls, was performed commercially through immunoSEQ. From the authors' description of their analysis: Unique productive TCRbeta sequences were defined by CDR3 nucleotide sequence where primers matched, otherwise by CDR3 amino acid sequence with Vbeta and Jbeta genes. Sorting error was corrected by removing sequences shared between sorted populations at a frequency ratio of 2:1 or less, and the remaining shared sequences were assigned to the higher population. Donor-reactive sequences were defined as at least 5-fold expanded in CFSE-low cells versus unstimulated cells, with frequency of at least 0.01% in CFSE-low cells. Jensen-Shannon divergence calculated on the top 100 TCRbeta sequences ranked by frequency was used to measure repertoire divergence. For samples with multiple sequencing runs, sorting error was corrected in each run separately before the runs were combined. The table comes from immuneACCESS by way of TCRdb, which keeps in-frame sequences with V and J called. Part of the clones is missing from these tables; in studies checked, under half for an unresolved V gene and the rest for unknown reasons. D and trimming come from the DNA, and the V and J calls and clone size come from that table. The sample includes about 69,000 clones, with roughly nine tenths observed a single time. The ten most abundant clones make up about 0.37% of the sample.

The paper's findings and limits, for the study overall: In tolerant patients, donor-specific Tregs expanded more than Tregs overall, which suggests antigen-driven rather than nonspecific expansion. Biological reproducibility was not directly addressed, though technical replication error appeared minimal. PCR primers changed over time for some patients, so nucleotide-level comparison across those patients' samples was not possible. Expanding Tregs with activated donor B cells appeared to identify the most biologically relevant and donor-specific TCRbeta repertoire. Because only a small number of patients were included, the study had limitations, and the results will need to be validated in larger populations as well as under other immunosuppression protocols.

In regard to this clone: The specificity of this receptor is unknown. The input lacks base qualities; no much larger clone sits a single base away.

This receptor was obtained from a human donor who received a combined kidney and bone marrow transplant. The chain is encoded by TRBV5-1 joined to TRBJ2-3; 14 bases in the junction line up with TRBD2. Source: CD4+ T cells from blood, taken before the transplant. The CDR3 is CASSNGLAGGGGLADTQYF. The DNA reads as follows: TGCGCCAGCAGCAACGGACTAGCGGGAGGAGGGGGTCTCGCAGATACGCAGTATTTT. The full variable domain, completed from the reference TRBV5-1 and TRBJ2-3 proteins outside the CDR3, reads KAGVTQTPRYLIKTRGQQVTLSCSPISGHRSVSWYQQTPGQGLQFLFEYFSETQRNKGNFPGRFSGRQFSNSRSEMNVSTLELGDSALYLCASSNGLAGGGGLADTQYFGPGTRLTVL.